These T cell receptor beta chains were read from a single sample in a study of CD8+ T cells in alopecia areata. The method was immunoSEQ multiplex PCR; TCRdb's version includes in-frame clones alone and lacks a portion of them. The sample carries some 120,000 clones, 45% to 60% recorded once. The sequencing here drew on CD4+ T cells sorted from blood, taken at week 0. These receptor sequences come from a human donor with alopecia areata. Each CDR3 is given with its conserved first and last residue. A D gene is named only where the DNA matches it firmly. Rows give clone size only sometimes, using once, few, many, or a class for an expanded clone.

D gene	clone size	V gene	J gene	CDR3 DNA	CDR3 protein
TRBD2	few	TRBV28	TRBJ2-6	TGTGCCAGCAGTTTGAGCGGGGGCGCTGGGGCCAACGTCCTGACTTTC	CASSLSGGAGANVLTF
TRBD2	-	TRBV9	TRBJ2-7	TGTGCCAGCAGCAACCACCCCGGGACTAGCGGGAACGAGCAGTACTTC	CASSNHPGTSGNEQYF
-	few	TRBV7-9	TRBJ2-1	TGTGCCAGCAGCCCCGACAGGACCTACAATGAGCAGTTCTTC	CASSPDRTYNEQFF
TRBD1	few	TRBV2	TRBJ2-7	TGTGCCAGCAGCCGGGACAGGGACTACGAGCAGTACTTC	CASSRDRDYEQYF
-	many	TRBV7-2	TRBJ2-3	TGTGCCAGCAGCTTGGTGGTTGCTAGCACAGATACGCAGTATTTT	CASSLVVASTDTQYF
-	few	TRBV6-5	TRBJ2-3	TGTGCCAGCAGTAAGCAGGGGCCTAGCACAGATACGCAGTATTTT	CASSKQGPSTDTQYF
-	few	TRBV4-1	TRBJ1-1	TGCGCCAGCAGACCGTCACAGAACACTGAAGCTTTCTTT	CASRPSQNTEAFF
-	-	TRBV5-1	TRBJ2-3	TGCGCCAGCAGCTTGGCAAAGATCACAGATACGCAGTATTTT	CASSLAKITDTQYF
TRBD1	-	TRBV6-6	TRBJ2-7	TGTGCCAGCAGTCACCCCGGGACAGGGGGTGGAGAGCAGTACTTC	CASSHPGTGGGEQYF
TRBD1	few	TRBV5-4	TRBJ2-7	TGTGCCAGCAGCCCGGACAGGAACTCCTACGAGCAGTACTTC	CASSPDRNSYEQYF
TRBD2	-	TRBV5-4	TRBJ2-1	TGTGCCAGCAGCCAAATGGGACGGGGGGCCTACAATGAGCAGTTCTTC	CASSQMGRGAYNEQFF
-	few	TRBV10-3	TRBJ2-7	TGTGCCATCAGTGGGTTGGACTCTTCCGAGCAGTACTTC	CAISGLDSSEQYF
-	few	TRBV29-1	TRBJ2-5	TGCAGCGTTGCAACCGGGACCCAAGAGACCCAGTACTTC	CSVATGTQETQYF
-	-	TRBV2	TRBJ1-2	TGTGCCAGCATCGAAGAAAGACAGCCAATCTATGGCTACACCTTC	CASIEERQPIYGYTF
-	-	TRBV2	TRBJ1-2	TGTGCCAGCAGCGCCGGAACGGGAGATGGCTACACCTTC	CASSAGTGDGYTF